The rows below give T cell receptor beta chains drawn from one sample of a study of shared clonotypes between healthy human individuals. This table comes from immunoSEQ multiplex PCR, and its TCRdb copy is limited to in-frame clones, with some not included. The sample records about 660,000 clones, around two thirds being singletons. The sequenced material came from memory CD4+ T cells sorted from blood. The receptors derive from a woman between 25 and 40 years old in good health. CDR3s include the opening cysteine and the closing phenylalanine or tryptophan. The D gene is left open where the match is weak. Rows may omit the clone size; those that give it use once, few, many or a size class.

size,J,V,D,CDR3,DNA
few,TRBJ2-3,TRBV5-1,-,CASSLEGGADTDTQYF,TGCGCCAGCAGCTTGGAGGGGGGCGCAGATACAGATACGCAGTATTTT
-,TRBJ2-3,TRBV7-9,-,CASAGGTGTDTQYF,TGTGCCAGCGCCGGGGGAACAGGGACAGATACGCAGTATTTT
few,TRBJ2-7,TRBV27,-,CASSLKRQGNYEQYF,TGTGCCAGCAGTTTAAAACGGCAGGGAAACTACGAGCAGTACTTC
few,TRBJ2-3,TRBV28,-,CASSTGPSTDTQYF,TGTGCCAGCAGTACCGGACCCAGCACAGATACGCAGTATTTT
-,TRBJ2-7,TRBV5-1,-,CASSRDERSSYEQYF,TGCGCCAGCAGCCGGGACGAGCGGAGCTCCTACGAGCAGTACTTC
-,TRBJ2-7,TRBV28,-,CASSPPREIYEQYF,TGTGCCAGCAGTCCGCCCCGGGAGATCTACGAGCAGTACTTC
once,TRBJ1-1,TRBV6-1,-,CASSEITAGNTEAFF,TGTGCCAGCAGTGAAATCACGGCAGGGAACACTGAAGCTTTCTTT
-,TRBJ2-7,TRBV6-6,TRBD1,CASRLGQGGSYEQYF,TGTGCCAGCAGGTTAGGACAGGGGGGTTCCTACGAGCAGTACTTC
-,TRBJ1-5,TRBV28,-,CASSFRNQPQHF,TGTGCCAGCAGTTTCCGGAATCAGCCCCAGCATTTT
-,TRBJ2-1,TRBV7-9,TRBD2,CASSLLAGGYNEQFF,TGTGCCAGCAGCTTACTAGCGGGAGGGTACAATGAGCAGTTCTTC
-,TRBJ1-2,TRBV30,-,CAWSVSGVGSGYTF,TGTGCCTGGAGTGTAAGTGGCGTAGGGTCAGGCTACACCTTC
-,TRBJ1-4,TRBV4-2,TRBD1,CASSQAGGQEKLFF,TGTGCCAGCAGCCAAGCAGGGGGCCAGGAAAAACTGTTTTTT
-,TRBJ1-4,TRBV4-1,-,CASSQAAGATNEKLFF,TGCGCCAGCAGCCAAGCAGCGGGTGCAACTAATGAAAAACTGTTTTTT
-,TRBJ2-5,TRBV13,-,CASSLVAIQETQYF,TGTGCCAGCAGCTTAGTCGCCATCCAAGAGACCCAGTACTTC
-,TRBJ2-7,TRBV6-5,TRBD1,CASSKGQISYEQYF,TGTGCCAGCAGTAAGGGACAGATTTCCTACGAGCAGTACTTC
-,TRBJ1-1,TRBV7-9,TRBD1,CASRSRGQMNTEAFF,TGTGCCAGCAGATCTCGGGGACAGATGAACACTGAAGCTTTCTTT
-,TRBJ2-3,TRBV9,TRBD2,CASSVALRLAEGTDTQYF,TGTGCCAGCAGCGTAGCCCTTCGTCTAGCGGAAGGCACAGATACGCAGTATTTT
once,TRBJ2-5,TRBV28,TRBD2,CASSLQREGQTQYF,TGTGCCAGCAGTTTACAGCGGGAGGGGCAGACCCAGTACTTC
-,TRBJ2-5,TRBV15,TRBD2,CATSRDVAGKRETQYF,TGTGCCACCAGCAGAGATGTAGCGGGAAAAAGAGAGACCCAGTACTTC
-,TRBJ1-1,TRBV4-1,TRBD1,CASSQAPTGGGNTEAFF,TGCGCCAGCAGCCAAGCTCCGACAGGGGGTGGGAACACTGAAGCTTTCTTT
-,TRBJ2-1,TRBV4-1,TRBD2,CASSQVSGRLYNEQFF,TGCGCCAGCAGCCAGGTTAGCGGGAGGCTCTACAATGAGCAGTTCTTC
-,TRBJ2-7,TRBV7-2,TRBD1,CASSWGQDYEQYF,TGTGCCAGCAGCTGGGGACAGGACTACGAGCAGTACTTC
-,TRBJ1-4,TRBV28,TRBD1,CASSKWTGGTNEKLFF,TGTGCCAGCAGTAAATGGACAGGCGGGACTAATGAAAAACTGTTTTTT
-,TRBJ1-2,TRBV5-6,-,CASSSQGPLYGYTF,TGTGCCAGCAGCTCTCAGGGGCCCCTCTATGGCTACACCTTC
once,TRBJ1-5,TRBV28,-,CASSQRRPQPQHF,TGTGCCAGCAGTCAGCGCCGCCCCCAGCCCCAGCATTTT
-,TRBJ2-3,TRBV6-5,-,CASSYAGSKADTQYF,TGTGCCAGCAGTTACGCAGGGAGTAAGGCAGATACGCAGTATTTT
few,TRBJ2-7,TRBV28,-,CATLTSAGWTYEQYF,TGTGCCACCCTCACCTCGGCAGGGTGGACCTACGAGCAGTACTTC
few,TRBJ2-7,TRBV5-1,TRBD1,CASSLVGQDYEQYF,TGCGCCAGCAGCTTGGTGGGACAGGACTACGAGCAGTACTTC
many,TRBJ2-1,TRBV5-1,TRBD2,CASSDRLAGVNEQFF,TGCGCCAGCAGCGATAGACTAGCGGGAGTAAATGAGCAGTTCTTC
many,TRBJ2-1,TRBV6-1,-,CASSSESEQFF,TGTGCCAGCAGCTCAGAGAGTGAGCAGTTCTTC
few,TRBJ2-1,TRBV19,TRBD2,CASRGSGRLNEQFF,TGTGCCAGTAGGGGTAGCGGGAGACTTAATGAGCAGTTCTTC
-,TRBJ2-1,TRBV28,-,CASSLGGISYNEQFF,TGTGCCAGCAGTTTGGGGGGAATCTCCTACAATGAGCAGTTCTTC
-,TRBJ2-7,TRBV6-5,-,CASSYRAERGYEQYF,TGTGCCAGCAGTTACCGTGCTGAGAGGGGCTACGAGCAGTACTTC
-,TRBJ2-1,TRBV28,TRBD1,CASSPGGTGGVEQFF,TGTGCCAGCAGTCCTGGGGGGACAGGGGGCGTCGAGCAGTTCTTC
-,TRBJ2-3,TRBV7-9,TRBD2,CASRAGAADTQYF,TGTGCCAGCAGGGCGGGAGCAGCAGATACGCAGTATTTT
-,TRBJ1-2,TRBV11-2,-,CASTPDGAGGYTF,TGTGCCAGCACCCCGGACGGAGCGGGGGGCTACACCTTC
-,TRBJ2-1,TRBV29-1,-,CSVRGGGRGFNEQFF,TGCAGCGTGCGGGGAGGAGGAAGGGGGTTCAATGAGCAGTTCTTC
-,TRBJ1-1,TRBV28,-,CASSFNWDTRNTEAFF,TGTGCCAGCAGTTTTAATTGGGACACCAGGAACACTGAAGCTTTCTTT
-,TRBJ2-5,TRBV4-1,TRBD1,CASSHSSGTGRETQYF,TGCGCCAGCAGCCATTCATCCGGGACAGGGCGGGAGACCCAGTACTTC
-,TRBJ2-7,TRBV7-6,-,CASSLAGGRGSYEQYF,TGTGCCAGCAGCTTAGCTGGGGGCCGGGGCTCCTACGAGCAGTACTTC
-,TRBJ2-7,TRBV10-3,-,CAISDNAGTQGEQYF,TGTGCCATCAGTGATAACGCCGGGACGCAGGGAGAGCAGTACTTC
once,TRBJ1-3,TRBV6-1,-,CASRTTVSGNTIYF,TGTGCCAGCAGGACGACAGTTTCTGGAAACACCATATATTTT
-,TRBJ2-5,TRBV29-1,TRBD1,CSVEGQGAVTQYF,TGCAGCGTTGAAGGACAGGGCGCGGTGACCCAGTACTTC
few,TRBJ1-4,TRBV30,-,CAWSKDVDGEKLFF,TGTGCCTGGAGTAAGGACGTCGACGGTGAAAAACTGTTTTTT
once,TRBJ2-5,TRBV6-6,-,CASSPLTTTKRTQYF,TGTGCCAGCAGCCCCCTGACTACCACAAAGAGGACCCAGTACTTC
-,TRBJ1-1,TRBV11-2,TRBD1,CASSSGGAPEAFF,TGTGCCAGCAGCTCAGGGGGGGCTCCTGAAGCTTTCTTT
-,TRBJ1-5,TRBV5-6,-,CASSLCDWAPHQPQHF,TGTGCCAGCAGCTTGTGTGATTGGGCTCCACATCAGCCCCAGCATTTT
few,TRBJ1-2,TRBV18,-,CASSPPVEGYGYTF,TGTGCCAGCTCACCACCGGTGGAGGGGTATGGCTACACCTTC
-,TRBJ2-6,TRBV5-1,-,CASSSLGAGANVLTF,TGCGCCAGCAGCTCCCTAGGGGCTGGGGCCAACGTCCTGACTTTC
-,TRBJ1-4,TRBV2,TRBD1,CASKPGQGLRKLFF,TGTGCCAGCAAGCCGGGACAGGGACTCAGGAAACTGTTTTTT
few,TRBJ2-7,TRBV6-1,TRBD2,CASSSNPGRYEQYF,TGTGCCAGCAGTTCCAACCCCGGGAGGTACGAGCAGTACTTC
-,TRBJ2-5,TRBV10-1,TRBD1,CASGAGTGGIETQYF,TGCGCCAGCGGAGCCGGGACAGGGGGTATCGAGACCCAGTACTTC
many,TRBJ2-7,TRBV28,TRBD1,CASSLYRGPYEQYF,TGTGCCAGCAGTTTATACAGGGGTCCCTACGAGCAGTACTTC
-,TRBJ1-1,TRBV10-3,TRBD1,CAIRDRQGAEAFF,TGTGCCATCAGAGATAGACAGGGGGCTGAAGCTTTCTTT
-,TRBJ2-5,TRBV5-1,-,CASSLVGWGQETQYF,TGCGCCAGCAGCTTGGTGGGCTGGGGCCAAGAGACCCAGTACTTC